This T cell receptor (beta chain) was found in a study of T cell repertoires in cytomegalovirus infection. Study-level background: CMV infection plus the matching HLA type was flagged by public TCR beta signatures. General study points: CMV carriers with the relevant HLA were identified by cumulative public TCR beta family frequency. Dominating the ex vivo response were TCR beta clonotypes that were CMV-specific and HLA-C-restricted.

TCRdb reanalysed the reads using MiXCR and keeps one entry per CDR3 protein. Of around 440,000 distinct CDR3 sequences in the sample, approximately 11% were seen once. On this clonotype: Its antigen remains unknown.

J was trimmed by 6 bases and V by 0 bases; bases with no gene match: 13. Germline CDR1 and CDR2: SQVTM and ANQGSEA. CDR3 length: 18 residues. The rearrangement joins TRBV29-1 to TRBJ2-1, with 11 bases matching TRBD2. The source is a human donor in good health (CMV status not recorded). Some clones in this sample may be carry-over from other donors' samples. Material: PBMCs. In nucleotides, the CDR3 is TGCAGCGTTGAAGACCAACTAGCGGGAGAGGTCCTTGTCAATGAGCAGTTCTTC. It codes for CSVEDQLAGEVLVNEQFF.